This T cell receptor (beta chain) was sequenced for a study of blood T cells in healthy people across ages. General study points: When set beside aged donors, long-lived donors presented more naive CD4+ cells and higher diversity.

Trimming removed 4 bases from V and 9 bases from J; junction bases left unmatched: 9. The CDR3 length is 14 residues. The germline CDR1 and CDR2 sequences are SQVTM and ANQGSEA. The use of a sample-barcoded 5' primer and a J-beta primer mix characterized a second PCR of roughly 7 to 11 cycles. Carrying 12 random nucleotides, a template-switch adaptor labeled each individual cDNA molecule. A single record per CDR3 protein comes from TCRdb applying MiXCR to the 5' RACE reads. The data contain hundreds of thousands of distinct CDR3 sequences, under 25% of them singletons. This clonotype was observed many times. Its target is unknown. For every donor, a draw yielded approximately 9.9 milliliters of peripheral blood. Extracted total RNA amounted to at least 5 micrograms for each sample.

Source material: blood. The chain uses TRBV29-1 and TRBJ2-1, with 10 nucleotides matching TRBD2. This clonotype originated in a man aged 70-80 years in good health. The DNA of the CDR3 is TGCAGCGTTGTTCCCCTAGCGGGAGAGACTGAGCAGTTCTTC. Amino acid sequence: CSVVPLAGETEQFF.